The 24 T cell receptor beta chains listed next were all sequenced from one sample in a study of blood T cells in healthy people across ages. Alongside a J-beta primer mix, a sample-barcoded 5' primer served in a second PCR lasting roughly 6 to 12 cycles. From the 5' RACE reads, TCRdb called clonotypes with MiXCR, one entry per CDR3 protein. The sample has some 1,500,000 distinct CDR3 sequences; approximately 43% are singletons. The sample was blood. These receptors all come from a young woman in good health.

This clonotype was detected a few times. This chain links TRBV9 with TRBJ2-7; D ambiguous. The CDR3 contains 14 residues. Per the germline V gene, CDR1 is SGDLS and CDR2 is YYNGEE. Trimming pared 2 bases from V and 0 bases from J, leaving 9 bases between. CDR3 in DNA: TGTGCCAGCAGCGTGGGCCATGGCTCCTACGAGCAGTACTTC. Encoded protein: CASSVGHGSYEQYF.

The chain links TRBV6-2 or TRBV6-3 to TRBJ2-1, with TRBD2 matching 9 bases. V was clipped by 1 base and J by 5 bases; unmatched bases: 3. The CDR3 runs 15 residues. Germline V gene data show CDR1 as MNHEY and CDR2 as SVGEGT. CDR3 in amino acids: CASSYLAGANNEQFF. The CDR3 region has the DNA TGTGCCAGCAGTTACTTAGCGGGAGCCAACAATGAGCAGTTCTTC.

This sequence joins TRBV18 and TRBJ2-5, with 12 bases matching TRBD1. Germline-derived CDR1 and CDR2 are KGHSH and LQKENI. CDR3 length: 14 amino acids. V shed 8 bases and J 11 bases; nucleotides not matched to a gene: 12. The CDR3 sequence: CASAPGQGAYEQYF. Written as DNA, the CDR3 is TGTGCCAGCGCCCCGGGACAGGGGGCCTATGAGCAGTACTTC.

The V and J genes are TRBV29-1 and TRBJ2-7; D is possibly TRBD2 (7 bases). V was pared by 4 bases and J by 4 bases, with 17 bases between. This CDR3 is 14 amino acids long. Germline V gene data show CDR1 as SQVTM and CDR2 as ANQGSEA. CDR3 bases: TGCAGCGTTGGATTCTGGGGGGGCAGGTACGAGCAGTACTTC. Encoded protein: CSVGFWGGRYEQYF.

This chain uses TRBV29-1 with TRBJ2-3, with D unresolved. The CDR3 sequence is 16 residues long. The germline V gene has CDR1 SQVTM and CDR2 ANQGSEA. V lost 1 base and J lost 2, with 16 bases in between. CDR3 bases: TGCAGCGTTGAAGGGGTGGTAGGGCGGAACACAGATACGCAGTATTTT. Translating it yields CSVEGVVGRNTDTQYF.

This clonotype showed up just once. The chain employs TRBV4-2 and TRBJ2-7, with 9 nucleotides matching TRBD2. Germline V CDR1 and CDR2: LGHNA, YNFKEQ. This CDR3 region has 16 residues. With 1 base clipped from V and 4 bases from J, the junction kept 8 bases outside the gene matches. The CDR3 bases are TGTGCCAGCAGCCAAGTCCGTAGCGGGAGTATATACGAGCAGTACTTC. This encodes CASSQVRSGSIYEQYF.

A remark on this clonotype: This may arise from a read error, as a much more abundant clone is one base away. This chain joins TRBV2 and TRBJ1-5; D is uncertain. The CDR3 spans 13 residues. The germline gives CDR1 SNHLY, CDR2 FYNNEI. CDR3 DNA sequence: TGTGTCAGCAGTGTAGGCGAGAATCAGCCCCAGCATTTT. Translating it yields CVSSVGENQPQHF.

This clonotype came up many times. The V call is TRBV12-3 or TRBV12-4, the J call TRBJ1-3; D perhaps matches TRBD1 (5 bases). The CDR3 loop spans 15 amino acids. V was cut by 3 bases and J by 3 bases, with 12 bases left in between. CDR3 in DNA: TGTGCCAGCAGTTTGGGGGGGTCTCTTGGAAACACCATATATTTT. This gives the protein CASSLGGSLGNTIYF.

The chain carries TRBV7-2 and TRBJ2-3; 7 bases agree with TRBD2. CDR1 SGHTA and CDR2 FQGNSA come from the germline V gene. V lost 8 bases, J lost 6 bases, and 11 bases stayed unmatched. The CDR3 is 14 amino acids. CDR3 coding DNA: TGTGCCAGCTCGGTGGGAGGGGCACACGATACGCAGTATTTT. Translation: CASSVGGAHDTQYF.

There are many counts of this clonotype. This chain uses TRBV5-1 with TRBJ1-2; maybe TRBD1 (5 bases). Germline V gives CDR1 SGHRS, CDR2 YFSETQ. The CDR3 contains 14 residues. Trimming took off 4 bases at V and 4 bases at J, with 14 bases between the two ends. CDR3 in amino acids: CASSREGQLYGYTF. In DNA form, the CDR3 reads TGCGCCAGCAGCCGAGAGGGGCAGCTCTATGGCTACACCTTC.

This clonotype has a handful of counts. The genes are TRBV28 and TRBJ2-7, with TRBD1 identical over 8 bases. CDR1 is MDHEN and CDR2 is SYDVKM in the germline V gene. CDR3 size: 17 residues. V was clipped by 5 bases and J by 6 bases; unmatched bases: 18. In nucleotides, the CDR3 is TGTGCCAGCAGTAAGACCTCGGGACAGGTGAAAAAGGTCGAGCAGTACTTC. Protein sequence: CASSKTSGQVKKVEQYF.

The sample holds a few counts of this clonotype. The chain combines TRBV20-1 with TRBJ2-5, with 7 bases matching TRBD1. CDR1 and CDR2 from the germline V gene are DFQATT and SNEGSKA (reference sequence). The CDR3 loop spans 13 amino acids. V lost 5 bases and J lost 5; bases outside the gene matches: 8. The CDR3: CSALQGFSETQYF. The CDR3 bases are TGCAGTGCTTTACAGGGGTTTTCGGAGACCCAGTACTTC.

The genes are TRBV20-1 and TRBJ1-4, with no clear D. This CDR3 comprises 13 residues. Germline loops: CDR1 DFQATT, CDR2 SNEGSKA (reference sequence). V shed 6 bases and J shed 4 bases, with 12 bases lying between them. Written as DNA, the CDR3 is TGCAGTGCAGCGGGAGCTCTTAATGAAAAACTGTTTTTT. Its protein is CSAAGALNEKLFF.

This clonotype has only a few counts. The CDR3 sequence is CATSDLEDTQYF. In nucleotides, the CDR3 is TGTGCCACCAGTGATTTAGAAGATACGCAGTATTTT. The rearrangement uses TRBV24-1 and TRBJ2-3; D unclear. Germline CDR1 KGHDR, CDR2 SFDVKD. The CDR3 extends over 12 amino acids. Trimming removed 1 base from V and 5 bases from J, with 3 bases in between.

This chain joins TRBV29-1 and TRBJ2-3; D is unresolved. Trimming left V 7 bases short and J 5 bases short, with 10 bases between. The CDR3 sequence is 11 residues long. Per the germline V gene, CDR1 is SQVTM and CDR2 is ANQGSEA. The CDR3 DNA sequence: TGCAGCGGTGTGGTGCTAGATACGCAGTATTTT. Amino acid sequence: CSGVVLDTQYF.

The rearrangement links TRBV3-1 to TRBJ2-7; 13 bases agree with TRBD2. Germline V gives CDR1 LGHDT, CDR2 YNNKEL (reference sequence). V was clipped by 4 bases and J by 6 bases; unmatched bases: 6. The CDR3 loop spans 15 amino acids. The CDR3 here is CASSRGTSGEGEQYF. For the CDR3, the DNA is TGTGCCAGCAGCCGAGGGACTAGCGGGGAAGGCGAGCAGTACTTC.

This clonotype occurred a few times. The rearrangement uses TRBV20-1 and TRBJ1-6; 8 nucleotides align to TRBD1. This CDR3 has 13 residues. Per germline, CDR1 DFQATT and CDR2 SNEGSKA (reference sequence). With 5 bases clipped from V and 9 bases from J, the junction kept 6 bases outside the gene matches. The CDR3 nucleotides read TGCAGTGCTTCCGGACAGGGTGCTTCACCCCTCCACTTT. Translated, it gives CSASGQGASPLHF.

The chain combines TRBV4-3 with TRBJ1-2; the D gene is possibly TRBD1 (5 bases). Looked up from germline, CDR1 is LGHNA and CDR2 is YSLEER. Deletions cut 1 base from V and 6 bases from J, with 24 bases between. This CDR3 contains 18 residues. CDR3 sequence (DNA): TGCGCCAGCAGCCAAGGGGGAACGAGGGGCGACCCAGGAGATGGCTACACCTTC. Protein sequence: CASSQGGTRGDPGDGYTF.

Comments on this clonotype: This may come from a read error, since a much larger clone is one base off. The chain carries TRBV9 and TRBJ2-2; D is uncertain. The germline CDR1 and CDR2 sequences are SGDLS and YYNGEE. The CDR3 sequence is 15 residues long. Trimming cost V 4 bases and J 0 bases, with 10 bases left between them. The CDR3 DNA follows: TGTGCCAGCAGCCCGCAAGACGCGAACACCGGGGAGCTGTTTTTT. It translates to CASSPQDANTGELFF.

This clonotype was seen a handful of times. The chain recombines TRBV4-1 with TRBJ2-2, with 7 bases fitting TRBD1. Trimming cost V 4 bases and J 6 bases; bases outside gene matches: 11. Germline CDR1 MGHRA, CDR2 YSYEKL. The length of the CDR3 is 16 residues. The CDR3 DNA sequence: TGCGCCAGCAGCCGTCCATCCGAGACAGGGCCCGGGGAGCTGTTTTTT. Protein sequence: CASSRPSETGPGELFF.

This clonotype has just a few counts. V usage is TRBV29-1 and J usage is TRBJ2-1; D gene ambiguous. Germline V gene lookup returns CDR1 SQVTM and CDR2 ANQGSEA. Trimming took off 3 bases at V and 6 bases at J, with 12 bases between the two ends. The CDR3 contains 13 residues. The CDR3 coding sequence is TGCAGCGTTGACTTAGAACTCACCAATGAGCAGTTCTTC. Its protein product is CSVDLELTNEQFF.

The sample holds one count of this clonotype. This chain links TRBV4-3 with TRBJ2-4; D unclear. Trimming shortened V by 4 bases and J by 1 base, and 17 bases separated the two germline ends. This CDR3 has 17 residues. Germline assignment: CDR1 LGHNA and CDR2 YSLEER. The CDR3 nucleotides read TGCGCCAGCAGCCCCCGGTGGGCTGTGGGTGCCAAAAACATTCAGTACTTC. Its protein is CASSPRWAVGAKNIQYF.

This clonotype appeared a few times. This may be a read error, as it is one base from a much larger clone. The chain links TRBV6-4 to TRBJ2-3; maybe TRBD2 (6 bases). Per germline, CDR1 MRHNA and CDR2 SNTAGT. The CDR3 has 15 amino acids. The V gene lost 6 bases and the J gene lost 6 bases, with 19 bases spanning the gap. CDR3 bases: TGTGCCAGCAGCCCGGGACGAGCGGGCGTGGATACGCAGTATTTT. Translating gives CASSPGRAGVDTQYF.

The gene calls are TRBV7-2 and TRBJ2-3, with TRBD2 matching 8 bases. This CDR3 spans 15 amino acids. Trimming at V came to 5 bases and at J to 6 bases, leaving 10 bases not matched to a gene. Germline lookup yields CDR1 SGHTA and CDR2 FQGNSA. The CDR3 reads CASSPLRGGPDTQYF. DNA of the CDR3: TGTGCCAGCAGCCCCCTCCGGGGGGGCCCCGATACGCAGTATTTT.